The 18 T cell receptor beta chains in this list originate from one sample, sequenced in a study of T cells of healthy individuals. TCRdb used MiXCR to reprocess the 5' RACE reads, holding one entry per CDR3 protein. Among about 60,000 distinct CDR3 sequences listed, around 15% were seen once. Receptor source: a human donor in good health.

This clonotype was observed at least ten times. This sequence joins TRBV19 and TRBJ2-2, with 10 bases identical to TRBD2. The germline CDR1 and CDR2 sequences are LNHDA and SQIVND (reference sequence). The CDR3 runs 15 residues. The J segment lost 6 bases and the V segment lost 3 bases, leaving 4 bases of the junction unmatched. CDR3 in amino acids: CASSIKRGGPGELFF. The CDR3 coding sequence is TGTGCCAGTAGTATCAAGCGGGGGGGCCCCGGGGAGCTGTTTTTT.

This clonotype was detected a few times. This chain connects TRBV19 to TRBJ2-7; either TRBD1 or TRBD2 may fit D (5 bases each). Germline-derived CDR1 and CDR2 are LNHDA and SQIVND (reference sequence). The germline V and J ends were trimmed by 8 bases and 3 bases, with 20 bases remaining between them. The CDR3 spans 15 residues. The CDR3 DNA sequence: TGTGCCAGTCAACCGGGACCCGGACCCCACTACGAGCAGTACTTC. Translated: CASQPGPGPHYEQYF.

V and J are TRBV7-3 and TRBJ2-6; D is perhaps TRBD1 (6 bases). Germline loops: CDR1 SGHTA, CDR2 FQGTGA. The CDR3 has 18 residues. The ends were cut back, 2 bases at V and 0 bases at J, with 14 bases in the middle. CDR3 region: CASSLEDRGSSGANVLTF. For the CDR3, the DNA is TGTGCCAGCAGCTTAGAGGACAGAGGGTCCTCTGGGGCCAACGTCCTGACTTTC.

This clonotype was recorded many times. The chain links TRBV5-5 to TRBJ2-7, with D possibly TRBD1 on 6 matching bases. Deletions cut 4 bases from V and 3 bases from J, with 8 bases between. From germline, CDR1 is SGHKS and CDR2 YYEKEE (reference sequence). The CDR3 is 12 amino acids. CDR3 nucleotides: TGTGCCAGCAGCCTACAGGGCTACGAGCAGTACTTC. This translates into CASSLQGYEQYF.

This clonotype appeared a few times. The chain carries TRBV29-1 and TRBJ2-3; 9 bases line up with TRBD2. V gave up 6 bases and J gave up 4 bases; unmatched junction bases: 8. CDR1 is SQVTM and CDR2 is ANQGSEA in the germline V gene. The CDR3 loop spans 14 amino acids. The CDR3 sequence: CSVWTSADPDTQYF. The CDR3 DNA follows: TGCAGCGTCTGGACTAGCGCGGACCCAGATACGCAGTATTTT.

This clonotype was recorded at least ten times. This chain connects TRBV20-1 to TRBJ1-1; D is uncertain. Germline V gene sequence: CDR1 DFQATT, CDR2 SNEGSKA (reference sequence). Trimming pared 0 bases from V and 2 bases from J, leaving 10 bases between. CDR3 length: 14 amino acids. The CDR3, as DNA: TGCAGTGCTAGAGATCCGGGGTTAAACACTGAAGCTTTCTTT. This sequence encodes CSARDPGLNTEAFF.

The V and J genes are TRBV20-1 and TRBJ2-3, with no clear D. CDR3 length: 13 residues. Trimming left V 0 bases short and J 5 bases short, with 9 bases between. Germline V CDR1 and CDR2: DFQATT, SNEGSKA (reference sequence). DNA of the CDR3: TGCAGTGCTAGAGATCGATTCAGAGATACGCAGTATTTT. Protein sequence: CSARDRFRDTQYF.

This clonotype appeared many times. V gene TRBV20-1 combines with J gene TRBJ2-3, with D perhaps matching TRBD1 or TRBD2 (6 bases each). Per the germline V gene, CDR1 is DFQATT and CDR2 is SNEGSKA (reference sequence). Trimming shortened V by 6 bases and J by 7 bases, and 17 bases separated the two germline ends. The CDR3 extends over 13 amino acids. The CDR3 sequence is CSARGGVTYTQYF. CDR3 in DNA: TGCAGTGCCAGGGGCGGGGTTACATATACGCAGTATTTT.

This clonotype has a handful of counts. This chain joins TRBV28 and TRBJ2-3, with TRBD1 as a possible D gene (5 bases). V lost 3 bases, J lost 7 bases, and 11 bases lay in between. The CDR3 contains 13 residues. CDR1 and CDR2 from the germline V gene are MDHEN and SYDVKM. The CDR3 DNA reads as TGTGCCAGCAGTTTGGGTCCAGGGTATACGCAGTATTTT. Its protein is CASSLGPGYTQYF.

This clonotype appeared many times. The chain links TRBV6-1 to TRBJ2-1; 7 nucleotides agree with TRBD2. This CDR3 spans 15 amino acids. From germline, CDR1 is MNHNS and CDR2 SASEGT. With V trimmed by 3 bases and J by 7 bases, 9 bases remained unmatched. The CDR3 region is CASSEGGTFLNEQFF. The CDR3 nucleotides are TGTGCCAGCAGTGAGGGGGGGACTTTTCTAAATGAGCAGTTCTTC.

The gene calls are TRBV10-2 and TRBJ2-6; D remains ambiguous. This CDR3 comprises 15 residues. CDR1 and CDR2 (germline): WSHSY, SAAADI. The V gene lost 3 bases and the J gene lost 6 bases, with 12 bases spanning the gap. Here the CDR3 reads CASSDPGFVANVLTF. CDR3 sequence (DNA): TGCGCCAGCAGTGACCCCGGGTTTGTGGCCAACGTCCTGACTTTC.

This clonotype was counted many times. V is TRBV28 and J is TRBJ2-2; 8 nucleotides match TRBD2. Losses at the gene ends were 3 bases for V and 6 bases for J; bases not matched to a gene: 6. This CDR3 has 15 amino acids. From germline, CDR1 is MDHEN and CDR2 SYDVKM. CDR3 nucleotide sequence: TGTGCCAGCAGTTTGCGGGGGGCCAGGTCCGGGGAGCTGTTTTTT. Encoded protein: CASSLRGARSGELFF.

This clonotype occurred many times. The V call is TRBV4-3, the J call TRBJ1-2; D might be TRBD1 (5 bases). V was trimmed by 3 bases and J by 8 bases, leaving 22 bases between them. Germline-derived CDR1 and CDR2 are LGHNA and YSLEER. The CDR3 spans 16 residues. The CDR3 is CASSHGPQGKVGGYTF. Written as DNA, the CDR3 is TGCGCCAGCAGCCACGGCCCCCAGGGTAAGGTTGGAGGCTACACCTTC.

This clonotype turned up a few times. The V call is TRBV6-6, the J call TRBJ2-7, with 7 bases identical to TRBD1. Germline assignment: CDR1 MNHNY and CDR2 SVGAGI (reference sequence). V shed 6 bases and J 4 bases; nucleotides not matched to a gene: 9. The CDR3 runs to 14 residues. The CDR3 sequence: CASRQRTGLYEQYF. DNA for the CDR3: TGTGCCAGCAGGCAAAGGACAGGACTGTACGAGCAGTACTTC.

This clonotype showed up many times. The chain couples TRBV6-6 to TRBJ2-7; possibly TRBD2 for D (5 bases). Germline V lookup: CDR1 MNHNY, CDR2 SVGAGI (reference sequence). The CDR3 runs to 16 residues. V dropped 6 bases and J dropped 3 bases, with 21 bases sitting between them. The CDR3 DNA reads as TGTGCCAGCAGACCCGCTGGACTCGGGCCCATCTACGAGCAGTACTTC. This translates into CASRPAGLGPIYEQYF.

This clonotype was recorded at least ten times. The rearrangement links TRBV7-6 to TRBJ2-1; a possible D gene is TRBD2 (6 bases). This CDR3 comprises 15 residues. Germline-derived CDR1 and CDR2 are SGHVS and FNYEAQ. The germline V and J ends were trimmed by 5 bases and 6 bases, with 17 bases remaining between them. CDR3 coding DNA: TGTGCCAGCAGCCAGGGACTCTACCGCGGCAATGAGCAGTTCTTC. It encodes CASSQGLYRGNEQFF. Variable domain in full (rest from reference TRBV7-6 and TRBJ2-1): GAGVSQSPRYKVTKRGQDVALRCDPISGHVSLYWYRQALGQGPEFLTYFNYEAQQDKSGLPNDRFSAERPEGSISTLTIQRTEQRDSAMYRCASSQGLYRGNEQFFGPGTRLTVL.

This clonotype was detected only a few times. CDR3 sequence: CASSTGGGALQETQYF. Here the CDR3 DNA reads TGTGCCAGCAGCACCGGGGGGGGGGCCCTCCAAGAGACCCAGTACTTC. J is TRBJ2-5 and V is TRBV28; 8 bases are a match to TRBD2. The V and J ends lost 6 bases and 1 base, in that order; junction bases with no gene match: 10. In germline, CDR1 is MDHEN, CDR2 SYDVKM. The CDR3 consists of 16 residues. Combining the CDR3 with reference TRBV28 and TRBJ2-5 gives the whole variable domain DVKVTQSSRYLVKRTGEKVFLECVQDMDHENMFWYRQDPGLGLRLIYFSYDVKMKEKGDIPEGYSVSREKKERFSLILESASTNQTSMYLCASSTGGGALQETQYFGPGTRLLVL.

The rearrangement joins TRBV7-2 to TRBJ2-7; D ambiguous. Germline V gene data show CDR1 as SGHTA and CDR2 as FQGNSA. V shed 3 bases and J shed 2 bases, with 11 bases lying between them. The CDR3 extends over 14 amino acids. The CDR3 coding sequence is TGTGCCAGCAGCTTTTTTCGCGGAGCCTACGAGCAGTACTTC. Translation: CASSFFRGAYEQYF.